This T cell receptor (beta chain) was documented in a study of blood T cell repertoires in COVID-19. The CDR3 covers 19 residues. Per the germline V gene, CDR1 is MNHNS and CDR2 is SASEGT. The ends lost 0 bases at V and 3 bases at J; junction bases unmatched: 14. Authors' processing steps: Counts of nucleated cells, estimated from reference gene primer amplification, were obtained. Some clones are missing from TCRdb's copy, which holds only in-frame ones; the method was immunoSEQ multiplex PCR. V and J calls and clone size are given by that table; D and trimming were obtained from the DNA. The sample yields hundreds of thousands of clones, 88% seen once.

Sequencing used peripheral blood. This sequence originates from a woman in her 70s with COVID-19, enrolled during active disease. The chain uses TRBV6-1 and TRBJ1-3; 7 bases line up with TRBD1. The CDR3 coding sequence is TGTGCCAGCAGTGAAGCGGAGACAGGGTCGACGTTCTTTGGAAACACCATATATTTT. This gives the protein CASSEAETGSTFFGNTIYF.